This TCR beta chain comes out of a study of OX40 agonist ivuxolimab in advanced cancers. Notes on the research overall: The costimulatory receptor OX40 (CD134) was targeted by ivuxolimab, a fully human IgG2 agonistic monoclonal antibody. Intravenous ivuxolimab was administered to patients every 2 weeks at six dose levels: 0.01, 0.1, 0.3, 1.5, 3 and 10 mg/kg. Of the 50 to 55 dose-escalation patients, hepatocellular carcinoma was present in 19, melanoma in some 15, renal cell carcinoma in 9 and head and neck cancer in 9. A male proportion of 70% to 90% and a mean age of approximately 58 years, ranging from roughly 20 to 80, were recorded for the dose-escalation cohort. Patients were allowed to have had prior anti-PD-1, anti-PD-L1 or anti-CTLA-4 therapy, and around two fifths of the dose-escalation patients had been treated with checkpoint inhibitors. Partial responses were achieved by three dose-escalation patients, of whom one had hepatocellular carcinoma and two had cutaneous melanoma. Peripheral TCRbeta sequencing was intended to test whether TCR sequence diversity was altered and clonal T-cell expansion was caused by ivuxolimab. The paper reports the monotherapy dose-escalation portion (N of about 47 patients) of the phase I ivuxolimab trial. Results the study describes overall, beyond this receptor: In the 0.1-3.0 mg/kg groups, partial responders were among the patients with the lowest normalized peripheral clonal expansion, particularly in CD8+ T cells. At doses from 0.1 to 3.0 mg/kg, clonal expansion was seen in both CD4+ and CD8+ blood T cells between baseline and week 6. After ivuxolimab, more expanded clones were found on average in CD8+ T cells than in CD4+ T cells. Low levels of normalized T-cell clonal expansion were also shown by some nonresponding patients. Antigen specificity was not determined for the clonally expanded peripheral T cells.

The count of this clone is one. It lacks a known antigen. Per-base quality was not reported, and no clone a single base away is much larger than it. The CDR3 runs 15 residues from the cysteine to the phenylalanine. Of all the DNA, just the CDR3 is kept, 45 bases in frame from base 1. Trimming removed 2 bases from V and 3 bases from J, leaving 11 bases between the germline ends. The germline V gene (reference sequence) supplies CDR1 SEHNR and CDR2 FQNEAQ. Genomic DNA was extracted from sorted cells for sequencing of the TCRbeta CDR3 region. The immunoSEQ Assay was used to sequence the TCRbeta CDR3 regions. This immuneACCESS table, as held by TCRdb, lists in-frame sequences with V and J called but not all clones. Of the missing ones, under half trace to an unresolved V gene in checked studies; the others have no known cause. Across this sample there are around 86,000 clones, with about 92% seen only once. The top ten clonotypes cover about 13% of the sample.

The trial excluded patients who had a history of autoimmune disease or were on systemic immunosuppression. In every dose cohort, peripheral blood was drawn for TCR sequencing at baseline, cycle 4 day 1, and cycle 7 day 1. Samples came from an open-label, multicenter, first-in-human phase I dose-escalation trial of ivuxolimab. Adults with locally advanced or metastatic melanoma, renal cell, hepatocellular, or head and neck squamous cell carcinoma were enrolled in the trial. Before TCR sequencing, CD4+ T cells and CD8+ T cells from peripheral blood were sorted into separate populations. Here the sequenced sample was CD4+ or CD8+ T cells sorted from blood, taken in a trial of the OX40 agonist ivuxolimab. This TCR came from an adult with an advanced solid tumor such as melanoma, head and neck, liver or kidney cancer. The chain is assembled from TRBV7-9 and TRBJ1-3; no D gene is confidently identified. The CDR3 protein sequence reads: CASSLTWGGGNTIYF. The nucleotide sequence reads TGTGCCAGCAGCTTAACATGGGGAGGTGGAAACACCATATATTTT.